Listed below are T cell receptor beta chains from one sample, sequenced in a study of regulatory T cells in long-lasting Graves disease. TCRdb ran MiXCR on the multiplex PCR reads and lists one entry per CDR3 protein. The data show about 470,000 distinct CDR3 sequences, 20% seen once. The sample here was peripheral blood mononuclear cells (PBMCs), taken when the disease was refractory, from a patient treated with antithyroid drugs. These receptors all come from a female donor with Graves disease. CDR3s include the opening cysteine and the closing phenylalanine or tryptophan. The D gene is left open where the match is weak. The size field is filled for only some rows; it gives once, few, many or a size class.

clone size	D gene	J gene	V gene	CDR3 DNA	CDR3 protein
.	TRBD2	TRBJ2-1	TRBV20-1	TGCAGTGGAAAGGATAGGGAGGGCTCCTACAATGAGCAGTTCTTC	CSGKDREGSYNEQFF
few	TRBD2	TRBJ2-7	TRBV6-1	TGTGCCAGCAGGGGGGGGACGGCCCCCGGGGAGCAGTACTTC	CASRGGTAPGEQYF
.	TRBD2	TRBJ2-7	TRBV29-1	TGCAGCGTTGAATCTATCCTCGGGGGAGGGTCCCCCTACGAGCAGTACTTC	CSVESILGGGSPYEQYF
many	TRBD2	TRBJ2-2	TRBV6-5	TGTGCCAGCAGTTCAGGACTAGCGGGAGGGCCGGGAACCGGGGAGCTGTTTTTT	CASSSGLAGGPGTGELFF
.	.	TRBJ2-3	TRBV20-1	TGCAGTGCTATCGGACTATCTTTCCCAGATACGCAGTATTTT	CSAIGLSFPDTQYF
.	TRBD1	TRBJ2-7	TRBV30	TGTGCCTGGAGTGCCACAGGGGGAGGCGAGCAGTACTTC	CAWSATGGGEQYF
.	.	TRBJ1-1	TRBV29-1	TGCAGCGTTGAATCGTCTCACTCGAACACTGAAGCTTTCTTT	CSVESSHSNTEAFF
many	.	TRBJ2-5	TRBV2	TGTGCCAGCAAACCTACCTCTCGGACCCAGTACTTC	CASKPTSRTQYF
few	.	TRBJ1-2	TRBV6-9	TGTGCCAGCAGTTACGAACCAGGCCCTAACTATGGCTACACCTTC	CASSYEPGPNYGYTF
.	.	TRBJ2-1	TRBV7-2	TGTGCCAGCAGGACGGATGGGAATGAGCAGTTCTTC	CASRTDGNEQFF
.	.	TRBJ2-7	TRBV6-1	TGTGCCAGCACCGAACTCAACTTCCAGGGGCCTCGCTTATCCTACGAGCAGTACTTC	CASTELNFQGPRLSYEQYF
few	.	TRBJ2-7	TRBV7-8	TGTGCCAGCAGCTTATCGCGGGCCGTGATCTCCTACGAGCAGTACTTC	CASSLSRAVISYEQYF
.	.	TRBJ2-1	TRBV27	TGTGCCAGCAGAGACGATGGGTTCTACAATGAGCAGTTCTTC	CASRDDGFYNEQFF
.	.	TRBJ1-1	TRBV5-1	TGCGCCAGCAGCTTGAATAGCGCAAGCGGCACTGAAGCTTTCTTT	CASSLNSASGTEAFF
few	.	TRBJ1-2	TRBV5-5	TGTGCCAGCAGCTTGGAGAGGGACAAATGGGCGTATGGCTACACCTTC	CASSLERDKWAYGYTF
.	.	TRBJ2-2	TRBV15	TGTGCCACCAGCATTGAGAGGAGGAGCGGGACCGGGGAGCTGTTTTTT	CATSIERRSGTGELFF
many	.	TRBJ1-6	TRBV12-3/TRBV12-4	TGTGCCAGCAGTCTAGACGGTTCACCCCTCCACTTT	CASSLDGSPLHF
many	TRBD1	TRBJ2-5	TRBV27	TGTGCCAGCAGGCCTCGTACCACAGGGGTTGAGGAGACCCAGTACTTC	CASRPRTTGVEETQYF
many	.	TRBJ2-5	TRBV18	TGTGCCAGCTCACCACCCCAGGGCAAACAAGAGACCCAGTACTTC	CASSPPQGKQETQYF
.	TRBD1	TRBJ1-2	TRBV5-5	TGTGCCAGCAGCCGTGGACAGGGCCAGGGCTATGGCTACACCTTC	CASSRGQGQGYGYTF
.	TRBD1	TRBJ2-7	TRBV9	TGTGCCAGCAGCATCCGGGACAGCAGCTTAGAGCAGTACTTC	CASSIRDSSLEQYF
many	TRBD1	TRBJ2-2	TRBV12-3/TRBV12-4	TGTGCCAGCAGCACACCCCCGGGGACAGCAGTCCCCGGGGAGCTGTTTTTT	CASSTPPGTAVPGELFF